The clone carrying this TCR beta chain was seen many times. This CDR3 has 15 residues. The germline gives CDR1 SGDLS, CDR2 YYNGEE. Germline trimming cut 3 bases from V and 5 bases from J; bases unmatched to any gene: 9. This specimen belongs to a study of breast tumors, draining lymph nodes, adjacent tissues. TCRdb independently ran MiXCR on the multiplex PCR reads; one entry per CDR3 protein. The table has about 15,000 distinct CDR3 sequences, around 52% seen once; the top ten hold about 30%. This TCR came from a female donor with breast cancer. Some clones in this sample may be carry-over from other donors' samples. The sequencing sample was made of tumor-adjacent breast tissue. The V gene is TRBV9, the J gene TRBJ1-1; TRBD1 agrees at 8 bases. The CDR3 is CASSAQTGGGTEAFF. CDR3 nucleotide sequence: TGTGCCAGCAGCGCCCAAACAGGGGGGGGGACTGAAGCTTTCTTT.